The 22 T cell receptor beta chains below all came from one sample that was sequenced in a study of CD8 T cells in Susac syndrome. Random hexamers primed reverse transcription of about 0.5 to 1 ug RNA. TCRdb ran MiXCR on the immunoSEQ multiplex PCR reads and lists one entry per CDR3 protein. The data contain some 200,000 distinct CDR3 sequences, roughly 96% of them singletons. Material for sequencing was CD4+ T cells from PBMCs. The origin of the receptors is a human donor with multiple sclerosis.

This CDR3 reads CSVGDSGYTF. The CDR3 coding sequence is TGCAGCGTAGGGGACAGCGGCTACACCTTC. J is TRBJ1-2 and V is TRBV29-1; 7 bases match TRBD1. The CDR3 loop spans 10 amino acids. Germline V gene data show CDR1 as SQVTM and CDR2 as ANQGSEA. After removal of 6 bases from V and 8 bases from J, the junction contained 3 bases not matched to a gene.

The V and J genes are TRBV5-1 and TRBJ1-2; 7 bases agree with TRBD1. This CDR3 region has 13 residues. Germline CDR1 reads SGHRS; CDR2 reads YFSETQ. J gave up 3 bases and V 3 bases, and 2 bases lay outside the gene matches. CDR3 protein: CASSSQGDYGYTF. CDR3 DNA: TGCGCCAGCAGCTCTCAGGGGGACTATGGCTACACCTTC.

The sample holds one count of this clonotype. The chain links TRBV20-1 to TRBJ2-1, with D unresolved. Trimming took 1 base from V and 8 from J, leaving 15 bases between them. The germline gives CDR1 DFQATT, CDR2 SNEGSKA (reference sequence). The CDR3 length is 14 residues. The CDR3 nucleotides read TGCAGTGCTAGAGTCATAAGGCGTCAGGATGAGCAGTTCTTC. Its translation: CSARVIRRQDEQFF.

The rearrangement uses TRBV2 and TRBJ2-5; D possibly corresponds to TRBD2 (5 bases). Between the trimmed V and J ends, which lost 11 bases and 2 bases, there was a span of 12 bases. Germline V gene lookup returns CDR1 SNHLY and CDR2 FYNNEI. CDR3 length equals 12 residues. CDR3 sequence: CAGGREQETQYF. In DNA, the CDR3 is TGTGCCGGCGGACGGGAACAAGAGACCCAGTACTTC. Full variable domain (rest looked up from reference TRBV2 and TRBJ2-5): EPEVTQTPSHQVTQMGQEVILRCVPISNHLYFYWYRQILGQKVEFLVSFYNNEISEKSEIFDDQFSVERPDGSNFTLKIRSTKLEDSAMYFCAGGREQETQYFGPGTRLLVL.

The DNA of the CDR3 is TGCGCCAGCAGCCCCCGGCTAGCGGAAGCCTACAATGAGCAGTTCTTC. Amino acids: CASSPRLAEAYNEQFF. This sequence joins TRBV5-1 and TRBJ2-1; 7 nucleotides agree with TRBD2. In germline, CDR1 is SGHRS, CDR2 YFSETQ. V was clipped by 4 bases and J by 2 bases; unmatched bases: 9. The CDR3 sequence is 16 residues long.

This clonotype showed up just once. V gene TRBV7-9 combines with J gene TRBJ2-2; 12 nucleotides match TRBD2. CDR1 and CDR2 (germline): SEHNR, FQNEAQ (reference sequence). The CDR3 has 15 residues. V trimming: 6 bases; J trimming: 1 base; junction bases outside the gene matches: 0. The CDR3 DNA reads as TGTGCCAGCAGGGGACTAGCGGGGAACACCGGGGAGCTGTTTTTT. Its protein is CASRGLAGNTGELFF.

This clonotype is a singleton in its sample. This rearrangement joins TRBV20-1 to TRBJ1-2; D possibly corresponds to TRBD1 (5 bases). Germline CDR1 reads DFQATT; CDR2 reads SNEGSKA (reference sequence). V was cut by 3 bases and J by 3 bases, with 23 bases left in between. The CDR3 is made up of 17 amino acids. This CDR3 reads CSASRREGGVGHYGYTF. In DNA, the CDR3 is TGCAGTGCTAGCCGCAGGGAGGGAGGGGTCGGACACTATGGCTACACCTTC.

The V call is TRBV29-1, the J call TRBJ1-5; D ambiguous. The length of the CDR3 is 14 residues. V was shortened by 7 bases and J by 0 bases, with 13 bases between the two germline ends. Germline CDR1 is SQVTM and CDR2 is ANQGSEA. The CDR3 bases are TGCAGCGCCGCAGTGGAAGCTAGCAATCAGCCCCAGCATTTT. Its translation is CSAAVEASNQPQHF.

The rearrangement joins TRBV9 to TRBJ2-2; TRBD1 is a possible D gene (5 bases). This CDR3 contains 15 residues. Per germline, CDR1 SGDLS and CDR2 YYNGEE. V gave up 4 bases and J gave up 4 bases, with 14 bases separating them. The CDR3 here is CASSYQDKVTGELFF. CDR3 sequence (DNA): TGTGCCAGCAGCTACCAGGACAAGGTCACCGGGGAGCTGTTTTTT.

J is TRBJ2-1 and V is TRBV30; 11 positions match TRBD2. V trimming: 6 bases; J trimming: 4 bases; junction bases outside the gene matches: 5. The CDR3 is 14 residues long. Germline V lookup: CDR1 GTSNPN, CDR2 SVGIG (reference sequence). The CDR3 reads CACSTSGAYNEQFF. The CDR3 bases are TGTGCCTGTTCGACTAGCGGGGCGTACAATGAGCAGTTCTTC.

The chain recombines TRBV19 with TRBJ1-2; D is ambiguous. V lost 8 bases and J 2 bases, leaving 9 bases between the germline ends. Germline V gene lookup returns CDR1 LNHDA and CDR2 SQIVND (reference sequence). The CDR3 runs to 12 residues. CDR3 in DNA: TGTGCCAGTTCAGGACTGAACTATGGCTACACCTTC. Translated, it gives CASSGLNYGYTF.

This chain links TRBV15 with TRBJ2-7; a possible D gene is TRBD1 (5 bases). The V gene lost 3 bases and the J gene lost 13 bases, with 19 bases spanning the gap. The CDR3 sequence is 13 residues long. In germline, CDR1 is LNHNV, CDR2 YYDKDF (reference sequence). The DNA for the CDR3 is TGTGCCACCAGCAGGGAGACATGGACAAGGTTTTACTTC. Its translation: CATSRETWTRFYF.

CDR3 in DNA: TGTGCCACCAGCCACTATACGGCGGAACCGATGGAAGGCTACACCTTC. Protein product: CATSHYTAEPMEGYTF. The V and J genes are TRBV15 and TRBJ1-2; D remains ambiguous. There are 16 residues in the CDR3. The V gene lost 5 bases and the J gene lost 8 bases, with 24 bases spanning the gap. Germline loops: CDR1 LNHNV, CDR2 YYDKDF (reference sequence).

This sequence joins TRBV27 and TRBJ2-1, with D possibly being TRBD1 or TRBD2 (5 bases each). The germline CDR1 and CDR2 sequences are MNHEY and SMNVEV (reference sequence). The CDR3 extends over 15 amino acids. V was shortened by 4 bases and J by 5 bases, with 15 bases between the two germline ends. CDR3 nucleotide sequence: TGTGCCAGCAGTTATCAGGGAGTTAAGGACAATGAGCAGTTCTTC. The encoded protein is CASSYQGVKDNEQFF.

The gene calls are TRBV5-1 and TRBJ1-1; D remains unclear. The CDR3 is 13 amino acids. Germline V gene sequence: CDR1 SGHRS, CDR2 YFSETQ. V was pared by 4 bases and J by 3 bases, with 10 bases between. The CDR3 DNA reads TGCGCCAGCAGCCGACGGCGGGACACTGAAGCTTTCTTT. Amino acids: CASSRRRDTEAFF.

The chain combines TRBV19 with TRBJ1-3, with D perhaps matching TRBD1 (5 bases). The CDR3 is made up of 11 amino acids. CDR1 and CDR2 (germline): LNHDA, SQIVND (reference sequence). The ends were cut back, 1 base at V and 15 bases at J, with 10 bases in the middle. The DNA of the CDR3 is TGTGCCAGTAGTATAGTCGGGACCCAATATTTT. As protein: CASSIVGTQYF. Complete variable domain (other parts from reference TRBV19 and TRBJ1-3): DGGITQSPKYLFRKEGQNVTLSCEQNLNHDAMYWYRQDPGQGLRLIYYSQIVNDFQKGDIAEGYSVSREKKESFPLTVTSAQKNPTAFYLCASSIVGTQYFGEGSWLTVV.

The rearrangement joins TRBV20-1 to TRBJ1-2; TRBD1 aligns across 7 bases. The CDR3 contains 13 residues. With 5 bases clipped from V and 7 bases from J, the junction kept 10 bases outside the gene matches. Germline V gene lookup returns CDR1 DFQATT and CDR2 SNEGSKA (reference sequence). The CDR3 DNA is TGCAGTGCTTCCGACAGGGTAGGGGGTGGCTACACCTTC. It yields the protein CSASDRVGGGYTF.

The gene calls are TRBV4-1 and TRBJ1-2, with unresolved D. V shed 0 bases and J shed 2 bases, with 16 bases lying between them. Germline lookup yields CDR1 MGHRA and CDR2 YSYEKL. CDR3 length: 17 amino acids. CDR3 sequence: CASSQEIWGGGNYGYTF. CDR3 DNA: TGCGCCAGCAGCCAAGAGATTTGGGGTGGTGGAAACTATGGCTACACCTTC.

The genes are TRBV15 and TRBJ1-5; TRBD1 might be the D (5 bases). This CDR3 is built from 14 residues. Germline lookup yields CDR1 LNHNV and CDR2 YYDKDF (reference sequence). V was clipped by 1 base and J by 5 bases, with 9 bases between them. The CDR3 DNA reads as TGTGCCACCAGCAGAGGGGGCGTAGATCAGCCCCAGCATTTT. Translated, it gives CATSRGGVDQPQHF.

The chain is built from TRBV15 and TRBJ2-5; TRBD2 matches at 9 bases. Unmatched junction bases numbered 11, after V lost 1 base and J lost 5 bases. This CDR3 contains 17 residues. Germline V gene lookup returns CDR1 LNHNV and CDR2 YYDKDF (reference sequence). The CDR3 region has the DNA TGTGCCACCAGCAGAGGCAAGGGACTAGCACGTTGGGAGACCCAGTACTTC. This translates into CATSRGKGLARWETQYF.

In this sample, this clonotype turned up a few times. The rearrangement links TRBV6-1 to TRBJ2-1, with unresolved D. The CDR3 is 10 residues long. With 3 bases removed from V and 6 bases from J, the gap between germline ends came to 0 bases. Germline V CDR1 and CDR2: MNHNS, SASEGT. CDR3 region: CASSDNEQFF. The CDR3 region has the DNA TGTGCCAGCAGTGACAATGAGCAGTTCTTC.

The chain joins TRBV29-1 to TRBJ1-1; maybe TRBD1 (6 bases). From germline, CDR1 is SQVTM and CDR2 ANQGSEA. The CDR3 loop spans 14 amino acids. The V end lost 7 bases, the J end lost 1 base, and 16 bases lay between the germline ends. CDR3 amino acids: CSASSAQGNTEAFF. For the CDR3, the DNA is TGCAGCGCGAGTTCGGCACAGGGGAACACTGAAGCTTTCTTT.